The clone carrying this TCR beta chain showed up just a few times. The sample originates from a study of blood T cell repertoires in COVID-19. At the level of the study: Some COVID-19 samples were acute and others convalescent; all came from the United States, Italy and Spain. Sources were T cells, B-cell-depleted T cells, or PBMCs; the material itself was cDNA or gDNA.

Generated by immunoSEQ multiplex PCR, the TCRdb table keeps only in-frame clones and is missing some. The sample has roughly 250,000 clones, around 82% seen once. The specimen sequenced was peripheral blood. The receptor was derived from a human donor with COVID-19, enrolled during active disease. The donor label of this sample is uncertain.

The CDR3 is CASSSERVSYNEQFF. CDR3 coding DNA: TGTGCCAGCAGCTCGGAGCGGGTCTCCTACAATGAGCAGTTCTTC. This chain links TRBV7-2 with TRBJ2-1; D might be TRBD2 (6 bases). The V end lost 4 bases, the J end lost 0 bases, and 10 bases lay between the germline ends. Germline V gene data show CDR1 as SGHTA and CDR2 as FQGNSA. The CDR3 sequence is 15 residues long.